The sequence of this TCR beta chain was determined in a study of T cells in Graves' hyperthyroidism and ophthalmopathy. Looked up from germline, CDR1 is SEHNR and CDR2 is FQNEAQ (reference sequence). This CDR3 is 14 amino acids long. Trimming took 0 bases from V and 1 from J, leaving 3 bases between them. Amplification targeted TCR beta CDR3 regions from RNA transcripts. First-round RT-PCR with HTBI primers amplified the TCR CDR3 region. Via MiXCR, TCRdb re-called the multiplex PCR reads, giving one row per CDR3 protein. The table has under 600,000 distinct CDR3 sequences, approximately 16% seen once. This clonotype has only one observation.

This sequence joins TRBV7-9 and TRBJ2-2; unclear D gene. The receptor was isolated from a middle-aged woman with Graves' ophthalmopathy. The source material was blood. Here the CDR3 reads CASSLAENTGELFF. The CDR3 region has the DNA TGTGCCAGCAGCTTAGCGGAGAACACCGGGGAGCTGTTTTTT.